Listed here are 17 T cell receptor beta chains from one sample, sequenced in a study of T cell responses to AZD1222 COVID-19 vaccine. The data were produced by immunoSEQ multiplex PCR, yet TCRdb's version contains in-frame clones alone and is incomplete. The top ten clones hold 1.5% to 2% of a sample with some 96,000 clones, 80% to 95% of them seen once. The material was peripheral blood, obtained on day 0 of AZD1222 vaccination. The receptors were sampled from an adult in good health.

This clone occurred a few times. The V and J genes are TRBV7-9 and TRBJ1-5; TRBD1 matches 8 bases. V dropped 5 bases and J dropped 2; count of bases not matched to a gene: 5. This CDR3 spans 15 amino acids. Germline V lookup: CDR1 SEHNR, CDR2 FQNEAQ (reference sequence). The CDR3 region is CASSATGAGNQPQHF. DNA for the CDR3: TGTGCCAGCAGCGCGACAGGGGCGGGCAATCAGCCCCAGCATTTT.

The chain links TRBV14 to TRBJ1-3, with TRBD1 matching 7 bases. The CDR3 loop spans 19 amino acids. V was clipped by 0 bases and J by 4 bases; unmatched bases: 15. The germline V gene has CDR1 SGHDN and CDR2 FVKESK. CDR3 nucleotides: TGTGCCAGCAGCCAAGAGAGGGGACAGACCTCTTGGATGGGAAACACCATATATTTT. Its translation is CASSQERGQTSWMGNTIYF.

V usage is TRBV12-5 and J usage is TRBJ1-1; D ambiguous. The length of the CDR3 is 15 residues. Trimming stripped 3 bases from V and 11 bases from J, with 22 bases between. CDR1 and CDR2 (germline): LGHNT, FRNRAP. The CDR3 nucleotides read TGTGCTAGTGGTTTACCCCTCGGCGGTGCCGTTGGGGCTTTCTTT. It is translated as CASGLPLGGAVGAFF.

DNA for the CDR3: TGCGCCAGCGGCAAATCAAGAACTGAAGCTTTCTTT. Protein sequence: CASGKSRTEAFF. The chain couples TRBV10-2 to TRBJ1-1; D is unresolved. Trimming pared 8 bases from V and 5 bases from J, leaving 12 bases between. CDR1 WSHSY and CDR2 SAAADI come from the germline V gene. The CDR3 has 12 residues.

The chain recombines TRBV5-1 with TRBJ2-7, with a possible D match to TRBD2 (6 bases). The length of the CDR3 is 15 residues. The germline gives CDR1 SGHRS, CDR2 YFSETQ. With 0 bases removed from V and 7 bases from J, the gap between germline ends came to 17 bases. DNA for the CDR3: TGCGCCAGCAGCTTGGGTACGGGAGAGGTGAGGGAGCAGTACTTC. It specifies CASSLGTGEVREQYF.

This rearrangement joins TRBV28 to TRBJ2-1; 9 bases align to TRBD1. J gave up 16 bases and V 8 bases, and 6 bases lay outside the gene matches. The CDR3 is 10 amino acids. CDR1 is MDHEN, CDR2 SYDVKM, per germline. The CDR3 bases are TGTGCCAGCGGGGACAGGGTAGACTTCTTC. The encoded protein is CASGDRVDFF.

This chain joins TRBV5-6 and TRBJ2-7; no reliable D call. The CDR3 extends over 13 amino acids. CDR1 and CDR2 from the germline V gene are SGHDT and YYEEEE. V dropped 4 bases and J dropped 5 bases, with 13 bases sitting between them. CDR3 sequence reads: CASSQSRIDEQYF. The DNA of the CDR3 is TGTGCCAGCAGCCAGTCTAGAATTGACGAGCAGTACTTC.

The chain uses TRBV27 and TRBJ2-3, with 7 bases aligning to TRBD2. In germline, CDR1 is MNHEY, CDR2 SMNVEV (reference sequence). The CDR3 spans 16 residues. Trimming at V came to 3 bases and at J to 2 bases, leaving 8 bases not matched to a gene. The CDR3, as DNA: TGTGCCAGCAGTTTCTCCATGACTAGCCTCACAGATACGCAGTATTTT. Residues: CASSFSMTSLTDTQYF.

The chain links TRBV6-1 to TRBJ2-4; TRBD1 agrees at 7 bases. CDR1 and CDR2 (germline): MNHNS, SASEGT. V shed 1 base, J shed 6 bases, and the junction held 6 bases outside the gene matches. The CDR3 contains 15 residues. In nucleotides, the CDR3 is TGTGCCAGCAGTGAAGACGGGACAGCTAGAAACATTCAGTACTTC. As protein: CASSEDGTARNIQYF.

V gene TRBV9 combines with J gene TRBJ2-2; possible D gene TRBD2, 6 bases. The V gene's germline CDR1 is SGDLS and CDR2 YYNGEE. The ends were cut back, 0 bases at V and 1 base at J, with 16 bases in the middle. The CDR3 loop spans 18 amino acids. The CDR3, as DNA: TGTGCCAGCAGCGTAGCTGGGGGTTTAGCGGAGAACACCGGGGAGCTGTTTTTT. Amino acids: CASSVAGGLAENTGELFF. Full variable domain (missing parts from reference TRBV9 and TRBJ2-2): DSGVTQTPKHLITATGQRVTLRCSPRSGDLSVYWYQQSLDQGLQFLIQYYNGEERAKGNILERFSAQQFPDLHSELNLSSLELGDSALYFCASSVAGGLAENTGELFFGEGSRLTVL.

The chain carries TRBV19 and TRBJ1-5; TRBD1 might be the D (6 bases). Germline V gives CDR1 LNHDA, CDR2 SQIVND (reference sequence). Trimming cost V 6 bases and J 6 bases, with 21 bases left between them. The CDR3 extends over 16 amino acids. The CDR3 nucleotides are TGTGCCAGTAGCGCGGGCGGCGGGGGGCGAATTCAGCCCCAGCATTTT. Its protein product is CASSAGGGGRIQPQHF.

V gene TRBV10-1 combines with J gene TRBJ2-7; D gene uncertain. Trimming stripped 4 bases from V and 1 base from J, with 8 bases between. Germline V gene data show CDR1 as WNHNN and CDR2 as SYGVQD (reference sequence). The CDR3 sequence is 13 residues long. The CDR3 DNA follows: TGCGCCAGCAGTGGGACGAATTCCTACGAGCAGTACTTC. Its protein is CASSGTNSYEQYF.

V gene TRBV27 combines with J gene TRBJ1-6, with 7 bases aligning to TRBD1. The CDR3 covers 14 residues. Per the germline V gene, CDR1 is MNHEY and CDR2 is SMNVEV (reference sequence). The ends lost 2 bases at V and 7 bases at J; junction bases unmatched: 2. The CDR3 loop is CASSLGTDNSPLHF. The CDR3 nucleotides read TGTGCCAGCAGTTTAGGGACAGACAATTCACCCCTCCACTTT.

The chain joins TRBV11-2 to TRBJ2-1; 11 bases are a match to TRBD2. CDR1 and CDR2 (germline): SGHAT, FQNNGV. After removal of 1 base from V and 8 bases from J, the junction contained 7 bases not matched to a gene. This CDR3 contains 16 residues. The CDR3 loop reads CASSLGPRLAGHEQFF. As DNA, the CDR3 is TGTGCCAGCAGCTTAGGGCCCCGACTAGCGGGACATGAGCAGTTCTTC.

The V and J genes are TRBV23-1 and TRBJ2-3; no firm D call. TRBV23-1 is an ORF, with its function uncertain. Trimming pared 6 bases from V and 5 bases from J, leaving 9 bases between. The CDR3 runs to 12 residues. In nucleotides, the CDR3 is TGCGCCAGCAGCCACGAAGTAGATACGCAGTATTTT. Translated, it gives CASSHEVDTQYF.

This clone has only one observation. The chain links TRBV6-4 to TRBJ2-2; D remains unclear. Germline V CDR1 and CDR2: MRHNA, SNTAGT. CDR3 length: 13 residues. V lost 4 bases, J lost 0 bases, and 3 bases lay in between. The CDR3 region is CASSAANTGELFF. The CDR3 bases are TGTGCCAGCAGTGCCGCGAACACCGGGGAGCTGTTTTTT.

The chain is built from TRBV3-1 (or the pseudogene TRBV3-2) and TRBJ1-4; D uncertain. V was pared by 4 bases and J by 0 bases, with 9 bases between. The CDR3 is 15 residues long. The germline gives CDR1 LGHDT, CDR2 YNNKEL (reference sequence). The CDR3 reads CASSPNPATNEKLFF. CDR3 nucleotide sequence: TGTGCCAGCAGCCCCAACCCGGCAACTAATGAAAAACTGTTTTTT.